These 26 T cell receptor beta chains originate from one sample sequenced in a study of OX40 agonist ivuxolimab in advanced cancers. The table came from immunoSEQ multiplex PCR; TCRdb's copy has only in-frame clones and leaves some out. The sample holds about 35,000 clones, roughly 85% seen once. The sequencing here drew on CD4+ or CD8+ T cells sorted from blood, taken in a trial of the OX40 agonist ivuxolimab. Receptors originate from an adult with an advanced solid tumor such as melanoma, head and neck, liver or kidney cancer.

The V call is TRBV6-5, the J call TRBJ1-5; D ambiguous. In germline, CDR1 is MNHEY, CDR2 SVGAGI. CDR3 length: 15 amino acids. V was trimmed by 0 bases and J by 0 bases, leaving 6 bases between them. The CDR3 region has the DNA TGTGCCAGCAGTTACTCGACCAATAGCAATCAGCCCCAGCATTTT. Protein: CASSYSTNSNQPQHF.

The gene calls are TRBV11-3 and TRBJ2-1, with D perhaps matching TRBD1 (6 bases). The V gene's germline CDR1 is SGHNT and CDR2 YENEEA. V was pared by 5 bases and J by 0 bases, with 8 bases between. The CDR3 totals 14 residues. CDR3: CASSRDTSYNEQFF. The DNA for the CDR3 is TGTGCCAGCAGCCGGGACACCTCCTACAATGAGCAGTTCTTC.

V usage is TRBV30 and J usage is TRBJ2-5, with D possibly TRBD1 on 5 matching bases. V was shortened by 5 bases and J by 2 bases, with 9 bases between the two germline ends. CDR3 size: 12 residues. CDR1 and CDR2 from the germline V gene are GTSNPN and SVGIG (reference sequence). CDR3 loop: CAWDSTQETQYF. The DNA for the CDR3 is TGTGCCTGGGACAGTACGCAAGAGACCCAGTACTTC.

This chain uses TRBV6-1 with TRBJ2-3; TRBD2 is a possible D gene (6 bases). V shed 1 base and J shed 0 bases, with 8 bases lying between them. Germline CDR1 is MNHNS and CDR2 is SASEGT. The CDR3 has 15 residues. CDR3 in amino acids: CASSEGLGSTDTQYF. CDR3 DNA: TGTGCCAGCAGTGAAGGACTAGGTAGCACAGATACGCAGTATTTT.

The CDR3: CASSLPSGRAVDEQFF. The CDR3 coding sequence is TGTGCCAGCAGCTTGCCTAGCGGGAGGGCCGTCGATGAGCAGTTCTTC. The J gene is TRBJ2-1, the V gene TRBV7-9; TRBD2 agrees at 12 bases. Germline V gives CDR1 SEHNR, CDR2 FQNEAQ (reference sequence). The CDR3 is made up of 16 amino acids. V lost 3 bases and J lost 8; bases outside the gene matches: 8.

The chain recombines TRBV7-3 with TRBJ2-2; D is unresolved. CDR3 length: 11 residues. Per the germline V gene, CDR1 is SGHTA and CDR2 is FQGTGA. The V end was cut by 2 bases, the J end by 6 bases, with 1 base between. In DNA, the CDR3 is TGTGCCAGCAGCTTATCCGGGGAGCTGTTTTTT. Its protein product is CASSLSGELFF.

The gene calls are TRBV28 and TRBJ2-2; D is perhaps TRBD1 (5 bases). The V gene lost 4 bases and the J gene lost 6 bases, with 15 bases spanning the gap. Germline lookup yields CDR1 MDHEN and CDR2 SYDVKM. The CDR3 runs 15 residues. CDR3 loop: CASSSRDGFSGELFF. The CDR3 region has the DNA TGTGCCAGCAGTTCCAGGGATGGGTTTTCCGGGGAGCTGTTTTTT.

J is TRBJ2-1 and V is TRBV27; D might be TRBD1 or TRBD2, each matching 5 bases. V lost 3 bases and J 8 bases, leaving 11 bases between the germline ends. Germline values: CDR1 MNHEY, CDR2 SMNVEV (reference sequence). This CDR3 is built from 13 residues. This CDR3 is CASSFGGVHEQFF. The CDR3, as DNA: TGTGCCAGCAGTTTTGGGGGAGTCCATGAGCAGTTCTTC.

This chain connects TRBV9 to TRBJ2-3; D remains ambiguous. This CDR3 has 14 amino acids. V was shortened by 1 base and J by 0 bases, with 6 bases between the two germline ends. The germline CDR1 and CDR2 sequences are SGDLS and YYNGEE. The CDR3 reads CASSVLSSTDTQYF. The CDR3 nucleotides are TGTGCCAGCAGCGTACTTTCGAGCACAGATACGCAGTATTTT. Together with reference TRBV9 and TRBJ2-3, the CDR3 gives the full variable domain: DSGVTQTPKHLITATGQRVTLRCSPRSGDLSVYWYQQSLDQGLQFLIQYYNGEERAKGNILERFSAQQFPDLHSELNLSSLELGDSALYFCASSVLSSTDTQYFGPGTRLTVL.

This clone is medium-sized. Other nucleotide sequences in the sample specify the same CDR3. This sequence joins TRBV27 and TRBJ1-2; 10 positions match TRBD1. V dropped 8 bases and J dropped 1; count of bases not matched to a gene: 1. Germline-derived CDR1 and CDR2 are MNHEY and SMNVEV (reference sequence). This CDR3 comprises 13 residues. DNA for the CDR3: TGTGCCAGCTGGGACAGGGGTAACTATGGCTACACCTTC. Protein product: CASWDRGNYGYTF.

The chain links TRBV27 to TRBJ1-5; D is possibly TRBD1 (5 bases). The germline V gene encodes CDR1 MNHEY and CDR2 SMNVEV (reference sequence). V was cut by 4 bases and J by 0 bases, with 7 bases left in between. The CDR3 loop spans 14 amino acids. CDR3 in amino acids: CASSSGVSNQPQHF. For the CDR3, the DNA is TGTGCCAGCAGTTCGGGGGTTAGCAATCAGCCCCAGCATTTT.

In its sample, this clone was seen once. Other nucleotide sequences in the sample specify the same CDR3. The rearrangement joins TRBV15 to TRBJ2-2; D call uncertain. The CDR3 spans 15 residues. Trimming took 0 bases from V and 1 from J, leaving 6 bases between them. Germline CDR1 is LNHNV and CDR2 is YYDKDF (reference sequence). The CDR3 loop is CATSRDLGNTGELFF. The CDR3 DNA reads TGTGCCACCAGCAGAGATCTTGGGAACACCGGGGAGCTGTTTTTT.

This clone was observed a few times. One end of the junction fails to match germline, which may point to a read error. Other DNA sequences in the sample encode the same CDR3. CDR3 in amino acids: CASSLTSGETDTQYF. In DNA, the CDR3 is TGTGCCAGCAGCCTAACTAGCGGGGAAACAGATACGCAGTATTTT. The chain combines TRBV7-3 with TRBJ2-3; 10 positions match TRBD2. The CDR3 length is 15 residues. Germline V gene data show CDR1 as SGHTA and CDR2 as FQGTGA. The full variable domain, rest sourced from reference TRBV7-3 and TRBJ2-3, is GAGVSQTPSNKVTEKGKYVELRCDPISGHTALYWYRQSLGQGPEFLIYFQGTGAADDSGLPNDRFFAVRPEGSVSTLKIQRTERGDSAVYLCASSLTSGETDTQYFGPGTRLTVL.

In DNA, the CDR3 is TGCGCCAGCAGGGACAGGGGGCCGGAGACCCAGTACTTC. Translation: CASRDRGPETQYF. The rearrangement links TRBV10-1 to TRBJ2-5, with TRBD1 identical over 11 bases. The length of the CDR3 is 13 residues. The germline gives CDR1 WNHNN, CDR2 SYGVQD (reference sequence). V was clipped by 6 bases and J by 5 bases; unmatched bases: 2.

CDR3 bases: TGTGCCAGCAGTGTCGGTAGCGGGAGGGGGTTTGATACGCAGTATTTT. Encoded protein: CASSVGSGRGFDTQYF. The chain couples TRBV6-1 to TRBJ2-3; 11 nucleotides align to TRBD2. The CDR3 is 16 amino acids. Per the germline V gene, CDR1 is MNHNS and CDR2 is SASEGT. V lost 4 bases, J lost 6 bases, and 9 bases stayed unmatched.

The chain employs TRBV5-6 and TRBJ2-5; no firm D call. V was trimmed by 1 base and J by 1 base, leaving 5 bases between them. The CDR3 spans 13 residues. The germline V gene encodes CDR1 SGHDT and CDR2 YYEEEE. The CDR3 loop is CASSLFLQETQYF. In DNA form, the CDR3 reads TGTGCCAGCAGCTTGTTTCTCCAAGAGACCCAGTACTTC.

This clone turned up a few times. J is TRBJ1-1 and V is TRBV5-7; unclear D gene. TRBV5-7 falls under the ORF class, with uncertain function. V was clipped by 1 base and J by 3 bases, with 13 bases between them. The CDR3 totals 15 residues. The chain's CDR3 is CASSLLVGGYTEAFF. The CDR3 region has the DNA TGTGCCAGCAGCTTGTTAGTTGGAGGATACACTGAAGCTTTCTTT.

The rearrangement uses TRBV9 and TRBJ2-3; 13 bases are shared with TRBD2. Germline-derived CDR1 and CDR2 are SGDLS and YYNGEE. The V and J ends lost 3 bases and 7 bases, in that order; junction bases with no gene match: 5. The CDR3 sequence is 15 residues long. The CDR3 protein is CASSGGTSGDYTQYF. DNA of the CDR3: TGTGCCAGCAGCGGAGGGACTAGCGGGGATTATACGCAGTATTTT.

The genes are TRBV28 and TRBJ2-1; D unresolved. Germline lookup yields CDR1 MDHEN and CDR2 SYDVKM. V shed 5 bases and J shed 10 bases, with 18 bases lying between them. This CDR3 spans 14 amino acids. In nucleotides, the CDR3 is TGTGCCAGCAGTCGAGATACTGGAACTTACGAGCAGTTCTTC. The encoded protein is CASSRDTGTYEQFF. The full variable domain, with the rest looked up from reference TRBV28 and TRBJ2-1, is DVKVTQSSRYLVKRTGEKVFLECVQDMDHENMFWYRQDPGLGLRLIYFSYDVKMKEKGDIPEGYSVSREKKERFSLILESASTNQTSMYLCASSRDTGTYEQFFGPGTRLTVL.

This chain links TRBV5-1 with TRBJ1-2; TRBD1 is a possible D gene (6 bases). The V gene's germline CDR1 is SGHRS and CDR2 YFSETQ. Trimming shortened V by 0 bases and J by 4 bases, and 10 bases separated the two germline ends. This CDR3 is 14 amino acids long. The DNA for the CDR3 is TGCGCCAGCAGCTTGGAACAGGGACTCTATGGCTACACCTTC. Amino acids: CASSLEQGLYGYTF.

The chain carries TRBV27 and TRBJ2-1, with 7 bases that match TRBD2. The J segment lost 5 bases and the V segment lost 3 bases, leaving 10 bases of the junction unmatched. CDR1 and CDR2 (germline): MNHEY, SMNVEV (reference sequence). This CDR3 is built from 16 residues. The CDR3 reads CASSFPLERGHNEQFF. The CDR3 DNA reads TGTGCCAGCAGTTTCCCTTTGGAGCGGGGACACAATGAGCAGTTCTTC.

V is TRBV7-9 and J is TRBJ2-1, with 7 bases aligning to TRBD2. V gave up 2 bases and J gave up 5 bases; unmatched junction bases: 12. Germline values: CDR1 SEHNR, CDR2 FQNEAQ (reference sequence). The CDR3 totals 17 residues. CDR3 protein: CASSLTGLAGDHNEQFF. CDR3 in DNA: TGTGCCAGCAGCTTAACCGGACTCGCGGGAGATCACAATGAGCAGTTCTTC.

The V call is TRBV30, the J call TRBJ2-7; D might be TRBD2 (6 bases). Trimming left V 7 bases short and J 3 bases short, with 16 bases between. The V gene's germline CDR1 is GTSNPN and CDR2 SVGIG (reference sequence). The length of the CDR3 is 13 residues. CDR3 DNA sequence: TGTGCCTACACCGGGAGTAACGGCTACGAGCAGTACTTC. This gives the protein CAYTGSNGYEQYF. Full variable domain (rest looked up from reference TRBV30 and TRBJ2-7): SQTIHQWPATLVQPVGSPLSLECTVEGTSNPNLYWYRQAAGRGLQLLFYSVGIGQISSEVPQNLSASRPQDRQFILSSKKLLLSDSGFYLCAYTGSNGYEQYFGPGTRLTVT.

Turning to this clone: At one boundary the junction diverges from the germline segment, which might be a read error. The rearrangement links TRBV4-2 to TRBJ1-1; tentative D call: TRBD1 (5 bases). The CDR3 contains 15 residues. In germline, CDR1 is LGHNA, CDR2 YNFKEQ. CDR3 loop: CASSQATSSDTEAFF. CDR3 DNA: TGTGCCAGCAGCCAAGCGACCTCCTCGGACACAGAAGCTTTCTTT.

This clone was seen a single time. This CDR3 reads CASSPWDLQETQYF. For the CDR3, the DNA is TGCGCCAGCAGCCCCTGGGACTTACAAGAGACCCAGTACTTC. The genes are TRBV4-1 and TRBJ2-5; tentatively, D is TRBD2 (6 bases). The CDR3 length is 14 residues. The V end lost 4 bases, the J end lost 2 bases, and 11 bases lay between the germline ends. CDR1 and CDR2 from the germline V gene are MGHRA and YSYEKL.

The V gene is TRBV27, the J gene TRBJ2-7, with D possibly TRBD2 on 6 matching bases. V dropped 4 bases and J dropped 3 bases, with 10 bases sitting between them. Germline V gene data show CDR1 as MNHEY and CDR2 as SMNVEV (reference sequence). CDR3 length: 13 residues. The CDR3 nucleotides read TGTGCCAGCAGTTGGGGGGTTTACTACGAGCAGTACTTC. Its protein product is CASSWGVYYEQYF.